The 9 T cell receptor beta chains presented below share a single source sample, sequenced in a study of control samples from healthy donors and cancer patients. Using immunoSEQ multiplex PCR, the repertoire was profiled, and TCRdb retains in-frame clones only, with some absent. The sample yields roughly 20,000 clones, less than 90% seen once. Source material: PBMCs. These receptors came from a man aged 55 to 70 with colorectal cancer.

This clone was detected a few times. The gene calls are TRBV15 and TRBJ1-5, with TRBD1 as a possible D gene (6 bases). CDR3 length: 15 residues. Germline V CDR1 and CDR2: LNHNV, YYDKDF (reference sequence). The V gene lost 0 bases and the J gene lost 9 bases, with 15 bases spanning the gap. The CDR3 sequence: CATSRDRGDEWPQHF. DNA of the CDR3: TGTGCCACCAGCAGAGATAGGGGGGATGAATGGCCCCAGCATTTT.

This chain connects TRBV19 to TRBJ1-5; possibly TRBD1 for D (5 bases). The CDR3 length is 15 residues. CDR1 and CDR2 from the germline V gene are LNHDA and SQIVND (reference sequence). V was clipped by 4 bases and J by 6 bases, with 16 bases between them. CDR3 region: CASSRLPGRGQPQHF. In nucleotides, the CDR3 is TGTGCCAGTAGTAGGTTGCCAGGGAGGGGTCAGCCCCAGCATTTT.

The chain recombines TRBV4-1 with TRBJ1-3; unclear D gene. Trimming removed 4 bases at V and 7 bases at J, with 8 bases between. This CDR3 region has 12 residues. Germline values: CDR1 MGHRA, CDR2 YSYEKL. CDR3 loop: CASSLAGNTIYF. The DNA of the CDR3 is TGCGCCAGCAGCCTTGCCGGGAACACCATATATTTT.

The chain carries TRBV10-1 and TRBJ1-3; D gene uncertain. CDR1 WNHNN and CDR2 SYGVQD come from the germline V gene (reference sequence). This CDR3 comprises 16 residues. The germline V and J ends were trimmed by 4 bases and 0 bases, with 13 bases remaining between them. DNA of the CDR3: TGCGCCAGCAGTGCGCGGACGGACGACTCTGGAAACACCATATATTTT. Its protein product is CASSARTDDSGNTIYF.

This chain links TRBV28 with TRBJ1-2; D uncertain. V dropped 5 bases and J dropped 4 bases, with 20 bases sitting between them. This CDR3 comprises 16 residues. Germline-derived CDR1 and CDR2 are MDHEN and SYDVKM. The CDR3 DNA sequence: TGTGCCAGCAGTATAAACACGGAGTTGATGCCCTATGGCTACACCTTC. Protein product: CASSINTELMPYGYTF.

The chain combines TRBV20-1 with TRBJ1-2; no definite D call. Trimming shortened V by 6 bases and J by 8 bases, and 10 bases separated the two germline ends. Germline assignment: CDR1 DFQATT and CDR2 SNEGSKA (reference sequence). The CDR3 extends over 10 amino acids. CDR3 residues: CSARTGGYTF. The CDR3 coding sequence is TGCAGTGCCCGCACGGGAGGCTACACCTTC.

This chain links TRBV4-2 with TRBJ2-5; 7 nucleotides line up with TRBD1. The CDR3 is 15 amino acids. With 3 bases clipped from V and 2 bases from J, the junction kept 6 bases outside the gene matches. CDR1 and CDR2 from the germline V gene are LGHNA and YNFKEQ. The CDR3 nucleotides read TGTGCCAGCAGCCATGACCGGGACAGACAAGAGACCCAGTACTTC. Amino acids: CASSHDRDRQETQYF.

The chain joins TRBV3-1 (or the pseudogene TRBV3-2) to TRBJ2-1, with 9 bases fitting TRBD1. CDR3 size: 15 residues. Trimming removed 6 bases from V and 4 bases from J; junction bases left unmatched: 7. CDR1 is LGHDT and CDR2 is YNNKEL in the germline V gene (reference sequence). CDR3 in amino acids: CASRDTGTGYNEQFF. The CDR3 nucleotides are TGTGCCAGCAGGGATACCGGGACAGGGTACAATGAGCAGTTCTTC.

This sequence joins TRBV5-6 and TRBJ1-5, with D unresolved. The CDR3 is made up of 16 amino acids. Germline values: CDR1 SGHDT, CDR2 YYEEEE. V was trimmed by 0 bases and J by 3 bases, leaving 13 bases between them. CDR3 protein: CASSLAVGRDNQPQHF. CDR3 nucleotide sequence: TGTGCCAGCAGCTTGGCCGTGGGCAGAGACAATCAGCCCCAGCATTTT.